What follows are 9 T cell receptor beta chains derived from one specimen sequenced in a study of blood T cell repertoires in COVID-19. Data came from immunoSEQ multiplex PCR; TCRdb stores just in-frame clones and leaves some out. Among under 200,000 clones listed, 80% to 90% were seen once. Sequenced sample: peripheral blood. The receptors originated from a man aged 55 to 70 with acute or convalescent COVID-19.

This rearrangement joins TRBV5-1 to TRBJ2-2; TRBD2 matches at 10 bases. From germline, CDR1 is SGHRS and CDR2 YFSETQ. V lost 0 bases and J lost 8; bases outside the gene matches: 7. The CDR3 totals 16 residues. CDR3: CASSLVSSGSAGELFF. The CDR3, as DNA: TGCGCCAGCAGCTTGGTGTCTAGCGGGAGCGCGGGGGAGCTGTTTTTT.

The V and J genes are TRBV2 and TRBJ1-6, with TRBD1 identical over 7 bases. There are 15 residues in the CDR3. The germline CDR1 and CDR2 sequences are SNHLY and FYNNEI. Unmatched junction bases numbered 9, after V lost 6 bases and J lost 7 bases. In nucleotides, the CDR3 is TGTGCCAGCAGAGAAATGACAGGGATAAATTCACCCCTCCACTTT. Translating it yields CASREMTGINSPLHF.

V usage is TRBV15 and J usage is TRBJ1-4, with TRBD1 as a possible D gene (6 bases). V was shortened by 0 bases and J by 8 bases, with 13 bases between the two germline ends. Germline V gene data show CDR1 as LNHNV and CDR2 as YYDKDF (reference sequence). The CDR3 spans 15 residues. In DNA, the CDR3 is TGTGCCACCAGCAGAGATCAGGGGCGGAACGAAAAACTGTTTTTT. Its protein product is CATSRDQGRNEKLFF.

The chain is built from TRBV5-1 and TRBJ2-7; perhaps TRBD1 as D (8 bases). This CDR3 is built from 14 residues. The V gene's germline CDR1 is SGHRS and CDR2 YFSETQ. Trimming removed 3 bases at V and 5 bases at J, with 15 bases between. CDR3 nucleotide sequence: TGCGCCAGCAGCTCGGGAACAGGGGGGGACGAGCAGTACTTC. Its protein is CASSSGTGGDEQYF.

The chain employs TRBV5-5 and TRBJ1-2; 8 positions match TRBD1. Germline assignment: CDR1 SGHKS and CDR2 YYEKEE (reference sequence). This CDR3 spans 12 amino acids. J was trimmed by 8 bases and V by 3 bases; bases with no gene match: 3. The chain's CDR3 is CASSWTGIGYTF. CDR3 in DNA: TGTGCCAGCAGCTGGACAGGGATCGGCTACACCTTC.

This clone was observed at least ten times. The chain has TRBV10-1 and TRBJ2-7; tentative D call: TRBD1 (5 bases). V was clipped by 6 bases and J by 0 bases, with 15 bases between them. Germline values: CDR1 WNHNN, CDR2 SYGVQD (reference sequence). CDR3 length equals 15 residues. CDR3 in amino acids: CASRLRQKPSYEQYF. The CDR3 region has the DNA TGCGCCAGCAGACTCCGACAGAAACCCTCCTACGAGCAGTACTTC.

J is TRBJ1-3 and V is TRBV9; D is possibly TRBD1 (6 bases). The germline V gene encodes CDR1 SGDLS and CDR2 YYNGEE. The V end was cut by 2 bases, the J end by 3 bases, with 9 bases between. This CDR3 is 14 amino acids long. The CDR3 DNA sequence: TGTGCCAGCAGCGTCGGGACAATTGGAAACACCATATATTTT. This translates into CASSVGTIGNTIYF.

The V and J genes are TRBV10-3 and TRBJ2-2, with D possibly TRBD1 on 6 matching bases. The CDR3 sequence is 12 residues long. Germline V gives CDR1 ENHRY, CDR2 SYGVKD. Trimming stripped 10 bases from V and 5 bases from J, with 11 bases between. CDR3 loop: CASTGLTGELFF. The DNA of the CDR3 is TGTGCCAGTACAGGGTTAACCGGGGAGCTGTTTTTT.

The sample holds one count of this clone. This sequence joins TRBV6-5 and TRBJ1-1, with TRBD1 matching over 9 bases. Germline V lookup: CDR1 MNHEY, CDR2 SVGAGI. V shed 2 bases and J 11 bases; nucleotides not matched to a gene: 9. The CDR3 runs to 14 residues. CDR3 nucleotide sequence: TGTGCCAGCAGTTACGGGACAGGGAGTCGATTCGCTTTCTTT. Protein: CASSYGTGSRFAFF.